This TCR beta chain was sequenced during a study of long-term antiretroviral therapy in people with HIV. The study drew at least one pre-ART and at least two post-ART PBMC samples from every donor. Study-level points and caveats: Collection of the blood, which took place between the mid-2000s and the late 2010s, possibly occurred under older ART regimens. Relative to control repertoires, HIV repertoires exhibited narrower CDR3 length ranges.

Survey level was the resolution at which the v3.0 immunoSEQ assay ran. Clones were read by immunoSEQ multiplex PCR, and TCRdb kept only the in-frame ones, dropping some. The table lists 34,000 or so clones, 94% of them singletons. This CDR3 comprises 12 residues. With 8 bases clipped from V and 10 bases from J, the junction kept 10 bases outside the gene matches. Germline V CDR1 and CDR2: SEHNR, FQNEAQ (reference sequence). In regard to this clone: Its specificity is unknown.

The specimen was unsorted PBMCs, collected about 5.1 years after starting antiretroviral therapy. The chain combines TRBV7-9 with TRBJ1-1, with 7 bases lining up with TRBD1. This receptor was identified in a woman aged 50 to 60 with HIV. The CDR3 nucleotides read TGTGCCAGCGACAGGGATTGGAAAAGAGCTTTCTTT. This encodes CASDRDWKRAFF.